This T cell receptor (beta chain) is from a study of cytomegalovirus exposure and HLA in healthy donors. Study-level results: Clonal expansion was found to be greater in HLA-associated TCR beta chains than in equally common others in a later analysis.

Trimming shortened V by 1 base and J by 3 bases, and 10 bases separated the two germline ends. Germline V gene data show CDR1 as SGHTA and CDR2 as FQGNSA. CDR3 size: 14 residues. In its sample, this clone was seen a few times. Antigen specificity is unknown. The PCR made use of 60 Vbeta and 13 Jbeta primers. Only in-frame clones appear in the TCRdb table, and some are missing; sequencing was by immunoSEQ multiplex PCR. This table holds roughly 200,000 clones, roughly 13% found once. V gene TRBV7-2 combines with J gene TRBJ2-7, with D possibly TRBD2 on 6 matching bases. The sequence was obtained from a man aged 45-65 years in good health and CMV-seropositive. The sequencing input was PBMCs. The CDR3 DNA reads as TGTGCCAGCAGCTTAGGGGGGGTCAACTACGAGCAGTACTTC. Encoded protein: CASSLGGVNYEQYF.